This entry is about one TCR beta chain. Its specific antigen is unknown. Per-nucleotide qualities are absent, and no much larger clonotype sits a single base away. TCRbeta CDR3 regions were amplified from genomic DNA by means of the immunoSEQ Assay, a bias-controlled multiplex PCR. Under the source paper's analysis protocol: The number of nucleated cells in each sample was estimated by amplification of reference gene primers within the assay. Sequence reads were collapsed and filtered to measure the absolute abundance of every unique TCRbeta CDR3 rearrangement. For each sample, productive Simpson clonality was calculated as the square root of Simpson's diversity index over productive rearrangements. The table was pulled from immuneACCESS by TCRdb, which kept in-frame rearrangements only. Such tables lose some clones; where checked, under half of the loss comes from unresolved V genes, and the rest has no known cause. D and trimming were read from the DNA, whereas the V and J calls and clone size are those reported in that table. The sample includes roughly 72,000 clones, with 85% to 90% observed a single time. In total, the top ten clones hold over 2.5% of the sample.

This sample was included in a study of blood T cell repertoires in COVID-19 (TCRdb year 2020). Regarding the study in general: Samples covering the acute and convalescent phases of COVID-19 were provided by collaborators in the United States, Italy and Spain. The sample metadata nearly always contained a de-identified subject ID, COVID-19 status, age in years and sex. Subjects who had been exposed to COVID-19, were actively infected with it, or had recovered from it provided the deeply sampled blood TCRbeta repertoires that made up the dataset. The samples were drawn from the first 160 participants of the ongoing ImmuneRACE study and from 950 to 1,500 subjects provided by 6 global collaborators. The repertoires were released in a freely available public database intended as a resource for research on the immune response to SARS-CoV-2. The material from the prospective study consisted of cDNA or gDNA derived from T cells, B-cell-depleted T cells, or PBMCs. Where available, HLA class I and class II types were obtained from metadata supplied by the sample provider rather than from assay-based typing. Overall study outcomes, separate from this receptor: The quantity of clinical and demographic metadata differed by source and by participant and was supplied without curation.

Reading the germline V gene gives CDR1 LGHNA and CDR2 YNFKEQ. Including cysteine and phenylalanine, the CDR3 has 16 amino acids. The kept DNA is CDR3 alone, 48 bases in frame from the first base. Clipping removes 0 bases from V and 0 bases from J, with 2 as the unmatched junction base count. Each collaborating institution followed its own protocols to collect whole blood in K2EDTA tubes. Collaborator samples were shipped for TCRbeta analysis as frozen whole blood, isolated PBMCs, or DNA extracted from either sample type. This receptor chain uses TRBV4-2 and TRBJ2-4, and TRBD1 aligns with 7 junction nucleotides. The sample taken for sequencing was peripheral blood. This TCR was recovered from a human donor in a cohort sampled during active COVID-19. For the CDR3, the sequence is CASSQEQGEAKNIQYF. The DNA sequence is given as TGTGCCAGCAGCCAAGAGCAGGGGGAAGCCAAAAACATTCAGTACTTC.